This is a list of T cell receptor beta chains from one sample in a study of shared clonotypes between healthy human individuals. Sequencing was performed with immunoSEQ multiplex PCR; in TCRdb, only in-frame clones are kept and a portion is missing. The table has around 2,100,000 clones, approximately 94% seen once; the top ten hold more than 0.9%. Input material: naive CD8+ T cells sorted from blood. These receptors were collected from a man between 18 and 29 years old in good health. Both conserved end residues are part of each CDR3. Each record gives: D gene, clone size, V gene, J gene, CDR3 DNA, CDR3 protein. D genes are given only for firm matches. Size is omitted from some rows. Given values are once, few, many or a class for expanded clones.

TRBD1	NA	TRBV7-6	TRBJ2-7	TGTGCCAGCAGCTTAGGGACAGGTGAAACCTCCTACGAGCAGTACTTC	CASSLGTGETSYEQYF
NA	NA	TRBV27	TRBJ1-1	TGTGCCAGCAGTCCCACCGGAGGGAACACTGAAGCTTTCTTT	CASSPTGGNTEAFF
TRBD2	NA	TRBV6-6	TRBJ2-3	TGTGCCAGCAGCGCCCTAGCGGGGGGGCTCACAGATACGCAGTATTTT	CASSALAGGLTDTQYF
NA	NA	TRBV6-5	TRBJ1-2	TGTGCCAGCAGCCCCCCGCGGTCGAAGAACTATGGCTACACCTTC	CASSPPRSKNYGYTF
NA	NA	TRBV19	TRBJ1-5	TGTGCCAGTAAAGTTGCAGGGGATCAGCCCCAGCATTTT	CASKVAGDQPQHF
NA	NA	TRBV6-6	TRBJ2-7	TGTGCCAGCAGTTACTCGGGACAAAACCTTTTCTACGAGCAGTACTTC	CASSYSGQNLFYEQYF
NA	NA	TRBV4-1	TRBJ2-7	TGCGCCAGCAGCCAAGCACCGGGATGGGGCGAGCAGTACTTC	CASSQAPGWGEQYF
TRBD2	NA	TRBV5-4	TRBJ2-1	TGTGCCAGCAGCGCCGGGACTAGCGGGAGGGTAAATGAGCAGTTCTTC	CASSAGTSGRVNEQFF
TRBD2	NA	TRBV6-6	TRBJ2-1	TGTGCCAGCACCGAAGCGGGAGGTTGGGATGAGCAGTTCTTC	CASTEAGGWDEQFF
NA	NA	TRBV6-5	TRBJ2-1	TGTGCCAGCAGTCCCAACGGCAATGAGCAGTTCTTC	CASSPNGNEQFF
NA	NA	TRBV4-2	TRBJ2-3	TGTGCCAGCAGCCAAGAACTAGGAGATACGCAGTATTTT	CASSQELGDTQYF
NA	NA	TRBV27	TRBJ2-7	TGTGCCAGCAGTCATAACTCCTACGAGCAGTACTTC	CASSHNSYEQYF
NA	NA	TRBV11-2	TRBJ2-7	TGTGCCAGCAGCACTAGCCGGGACGCAGAGCCCTACGAGCAGTACTTC	CASSTSRDAEPYEQYF
TRBD1	NA	TRBV7-6	TRBJ1-4	TGTGCCAGCAGCTTAAACCCGGGAGCCGAGGACAGGGTTGGGGGTGAAAAACTGTTTTTT	CASSLNPGAEDRVGGEKLFF
NA	NA	TRBV13	TRBJ1-1	TGTGCCAGCAGCTTCCTCGGGGAGGGGGACACTGAAGCTTTCTTT	CASSFLGEGDTEAFF
NA	NA	TRBV5-1	TRBJ2-7	TGCGCCAGCAGCTTGGCTTATGACTACGAGCAGTACTTC	CASSLAYDYEQYF
NA	NA	TRBV9	TRBJ2-7	TGTGCCAGCAGCGAGGAGGGAAACTCCTACGAGCAGTACTTC	CASSEEGNSYEQYF
NA	once	TRBV7-9	TRBJ2-7	TGTGCCAGCAGGGAGGCGGGGGCCCCCTACGAGCAGTACTTC	CASREAGAPYEQYF
TRBD1	once	TRBV5-1	TRBJ1-1	TGCGCCAGCAGCTTGGTGTCAGGGGGGGATCGTAACACTGAAGCTTTCTTT	CASSLVSGGDRNTEAFF
TRBD1	NA	TRBV5-1	TRBJ2-3	TGCGCCAGCAGCCTCGTCAGCTTGTATTATGCACGGGACAGGGGCACAGATACGCAGTATTTT	CASSLVSLYYARDRGTDTQYF
NA	NA	TRBV5-6	TRBJ1-2	TGTGCCAGCAGCTTGGGGGTTCTCTATGGCTACACCTTC	CASSLGVLYGYTF
NA	NA	TRBV4-1	TRBJ2-2	TGCGCCAGCAGCCAAGTGCAGTTTGACACCGGGGAGCTGTTTTTT	CASSQVQFDTGELFF
TRBD2	NA	TRBV13	TRBJ2-7	TGTGCCAGCAGCTTACAGGGAGGGGAGCAGTACTTC	CASSLQGGEQYF
NA	NA	TRBV7-9	TRBJ2-7	TGTGCCAGCAGCCATACAGGGAATCCCTACGAGCAGTACTTC	CASSHTGNPYEQYF
TRBD2	NA	TRBV13	TRBJ2-7	TGTGCCAGCAGCTTTCGGTCAGCGGGGGTCCTCGAGCAGTACTTC	CASSFRSAGVLEQYF
NA	NA	TRBV5-4	TRBJ2-3	TGTGCCAGCACCCGGGACTTCCAGGGAGATACGCAGTATTTT	CASTRDFQGDTQYF
TRBD1	NA	TRBV9	TRBJ2-3	TGTGCCAGCAGCGTAGGACACGTACAGGGGGTATCAGATACGCAGTATTTT	CASSVGHVQGVSDTQYF
NA	once	TRBV19	TRBJ1-2	TGTGCCACCAGGGAGGAGTACTATGGCTACACCTTC	CATREEYYGYTF
NA	NA	TRBV9	TRBJ1-5	TGTGCCAGCAGCGTAGCGGGGATTAGCAATCAGCCCCAGCATTTT	CASSVAGISNQPQHF
TRBD1	NA	TRBV9	TRBJ2-2	TGTGCCAGCACCCCGACAGGGTCCGCGAACACCGGGGAGCTGTTTTTT	CASTPTGSANTGELFF
NA	NA	TRBV28	TRBJ1-1	TGTGCCAGCAGTTCCCAAACTAATGCTAGGGTTGAAGCTTTCTTT	CASSSQTNARVEAFF
NA	once	TRBV4-1	TRBJ1-2	TGCGCCAGCAGCCAAGAGTCGGGAGACTATGGCTACACCTTC	CASSQESGDYGYTF
NA	NA	TRBV27	TRBJ2-6	TGTGCCAGCAGTTTTTCGGTGGAAGGGGCCAACGTCCTGACTTTC	CASSFSVEGANVLTF
NA	NA	TRBV9	TRBJ2-1	TGTGCCAGCAGCGTAGACGGGGGGCCCTCCTACAATGAGCAGTTCTTC	CASSVDGGPSYNEQFF
NA	NA	TRBV29-1	TRBJ1-2	TGCAGCGTTGCGCGGGGTGACTATGGCTACACCTTC	CSVARGDYGYTF
TRBD2	NA	TRBV6-5	TRBJ2-7	TGTGCCAGCAGTTACTCACAGCGGGGGAACGAGCAGTACTTC	CASSYSQRGNEQYF
NA	NA	TRBV9	TRBJ2-3	TGTGCCAGCAGGGCCGGGTCCGATAGCACAGATACGCAGTATTTT	CASRAGSDSTDTQYF
NA	NA	TRBV7-9	TRBJ2-1	TGTGCCAGCAGCTTATTAGGTCTCGAGCAGTTCTTC	CASSLLGLEQFF
NA	once	TRBV4-3	TRBJ2-5	TGCGCCAGCAGCCAAGCCGGGACGGAAGAGACCCAGTACTTC	CASSQAGTEETQYF
NA	once	TRBV7-9	TRBJ1-2	TGTGCCAGCAGCTTAAGCCAGGGAGGTAACTATGGCTACACCTTC	CASSLSQGGNYGYTF
TRBD2	NA	TRBV7-9	TRBJ2-5	TGTGCCAGCAGCACCCCGAGGAGTAGCGGGGGGCCACAAGAGACCCAGTACTTC	CASSTPRSSGGPQETQYF
NA	NA	TRBV4-1	TRBJ2-7	TGCGCCAGCAGCCAGTTACAGGGCTCCTACGAGCAGTACTTC	CASSQLQGSYEQYF
NA	once	TRBV15	TRBJ1-1	TGTGCCACCAGCAGAGATCAGGAGGGGCCGGGGAACACTGAAGCTTTCTTT	CATSRDQEGPGNTEAFF
NA	NA	TRBV19	TRBJ2-7	TGTGCCAGTAGTCTCAGGCCTTCCTACGAGCAGTACTTC	CASSLRPSYEQYF
NA	NA	TRBV27	TRBJ2-1	TGTGCCAGCAGTTTAGCCAGGGTACACAATGAGCAGTTCTTC	CASSLARVHNEQFF
NA	NA	TRBV2	TRBJ1-4	TGTGCCAGCAGCGAAGCCCGACAGGAGACAATGAATCAACTGTTTTTT	CASSEARQETMNQLFF
NA	NA	TRBV28	TRBJ2-5	TGTGCCAGCAGTCCGTGGGGCCAAGAGACCCAGTACTTC	CASSPWGQETQYF
TRBD1	few	TRBV27	TRBJ1-6	TGTGCCAGCAGTTTGGACAGGGTAAGGGAGGGGGTTTCACCCCTCCACTTT	CASSLDRVREGVSPLHF
NA	NA	TRBV7-9	TRBJ1-5	TGTGCCAGCAGCTTAATGACTCAGCCCCAGCATTTT	CASSLMTQPQHF
TRBD2	NA	TRBV27	TRBJ2-7	TGTGCCAGCAGTTCCCTAGCGGGGGCCTACGAGCAGTACTTC	CASSSLAGAYEQYF